These 14 T cell receptor beta chains originate from one sample sequenced in a study of long-term antiretroviral therapy in people with HIV. Sequencing relied on immunoSEQ assay v3.0, run at survey level. Assay: immunoSEQ multiplex PCR; the TCRdb copy retains only in-frame clones and omits some. The sample lists some 40,000 clones, 83% seen once, with 6.2% in the top ten. This specimen consisted of unsorted PBMCs, obtained 1 year after starting antiretroviral therapy. These receptor sequences come from a man aged 18-30 years with HIV.

The J gene is TRBJ2-2, the V gene TRBV7-9; 11 positions match TRBD1. The J segment lost 5 bases and the V segment lost 5 bases, leaving 7 bases of the junction unmatched. Germline CDR1 is SEHNR and CDR2 is FQNEAQ (reference sequence). The CDR3 loop spans 16 amino acids. CDR3 sequence (DNA): TGTGCCAGCAGCCACTCCGGGACAGGGGGAACCGGGGAGCTGTTTTTT. Translated, it gives CASSHSGTGGTGELFF.

This clone was seen only a few times. This chain's CDR3 is CATSPNYGYTF. The CDR3 DNA reads as TGTGCCACTTCCCCCAACTATGGCTACACCTTC. The genes are TRBV10-3 and TRBJ1-2; D unclear. The V end lost 10 bases, the J end lost 2 bases, and 8 bases lay between the germline ends. This CDR3 comprises 11 residues. Germline V gene data show CDR1 as ENHRY and CDR2 as SYGVKD.

V and J are TRBV12-5 and TRBJ2-1; D tentatively reads TRBD1 or TRBD2 (5 bases each). The CDR3 loop spans 13 amino acids. Trimming removed 5 bases from V and 10 bases from J, with 15 bases in between. Germline loops: CDR1 LGHNT, CDR2 FRNRAP. The CDR3 sequence: CASGGAGPGEQFF. For the CDR3, the DNA is TGTGCTAGTGGTGGGGCAGGGCCGGGGGAGCAGTTCTTC.

The chain carries TRBV6-5 and TRBJ2-7; 9 nucleotides match TRBD2. Germline V gene data show CDR1 as MNHEY and CDR2 as SVGAGI. J was trimmed by 3 bases and V by 2 bases; bases with no gene match: 5. The CDR3 runs 15 residues. CDR3 in DNA: TGTGCCAGCAGTTACGCGGGGGGGCGGAACTACGAGCAGTACTTC. Protein: CASSYAGGRNYEQYF.

V and J are TRBV19 and TRBJ2-4; the D is unclear. The germline V gene has CDR1 LNHDA and CDR2 SQIVND (reference sequence). There are 11 residues in the CDR3. The ends were cut back, 6 bases at V and 8 bases at J, with 8 bases in the middle. Here the CDR3 DNA reads TGTGCCAGTAGGGCTAGGGACATTCAGTACTTC. Its protein is CASRARDIQYF. The variable domain in full, with the rest retrieved from reference TRBV19 and TRBJ2-4, is DGGITQSPKYLFRKEGQNVTLSCEQNLNHDAMYWYRQDPGQGLRLIYYSQIVNDFQKGDIAEGYSVSREKKESFPLTVTSAQKNPTAFYLCASRARDIQYFGAGTRLSVL.

This rearrangement joins TRBV29-1 to TRBJ2-2; 7 bases line up with TRBD1. The CDR3 covers 13 residues. After removal of 6 bases from V and 3 bases from J, the junction contained 4 bases not matched to a gene. From germline, CDR1 is SQVTM and CDR2 ANQGSEA. CDR3 nucleotide sequence: TGCAGCGTCGGGACAGCCTACACCGGGGAGCTGTTTTTT. Translating it yields CSVGTAYTGELFF.

The V call is TRBV6-6, the J call TRBJ2-1; no reliable D call. V lost 5 bases and J 7 bases, leaving 15 bases between the germline ends. Germline V gene data show CDR1 as MNHNY and CDR2 as SVGAGI (reference sequence). The CDR3 is 14 residues long. The DNA for the CDR3 is TGTGCCAGCAGTCCCTGGGTGGGCCTGAATGAGCAGTTCTTC. It is translated as CASSPWVGLNEQFF.

The chain links TRBV18 to TRBJ1-2, with TRBD1 identical over 7 bases. The CDR3 is made up of 18 amino acids. CDR1 is KGHSH and CDR2 is LQKENI in the germline V gene. The V and J ends lost 6 bases and 5 bases, in that order; junction bases with no gene match: 21. CDR3 protein: CASSPVGTATAAFYGYTF. DNA for the CDR3: TGTGCCAGCTCCCCGGTAGGGACAGCTACCGCCGCGTTTTATGGCTACACCTTC.

The chain combines TRBV5-8 with TRBJ1-5, with D maybe TRBD1 (6 bases). Germline V gene lookup returns CDR1 SGHTS and CDR2 YDEGEE. Trimming left V 0 bases short and J 7 bases short, with 14 bases between. This CDR3 contains 15 residues. CDR3 coding DNA: TGTGCCAGCAGCTTGGTCCACAGGGTTGGACAGCCCCAGCATTTT. It codes for CASSLVHRVGQPQHF.

V is TRBV27 and J is TRBJ1-1; D gene uncertain. Germline lookup yields CDR1 MNHEY and CDR2 SMNVEV (reference sequence). The CDR3 loop spans 14 amino acids. The V and J ends lost 3 bases and 0 bases respectively, with 8 bases between them. The CDR3 protein is CASSFRWMNTEAFF. In nucleotides, the CDR3 is TGTGCCAGCAGTTTTAGGTGGATGAACACTGAAGCTTTCTTT.

V usage is TRBV27 and J usage is TRBJ2-1; possibly TRBD1 for D (5 bases). V lost 4 bases and J lost 4, with 11 bases in between. This CDR3 spans 14 amino acids. CDR1 is MNHEY and CDR2 is SMNVEV in the germline V gene (reference sequence). CDR3 in amino acids: CASSYATDYNEQFF. DNA for the CDR3: TGTGCCAGCAGTTATGCGACAGATTACAATGAGCAGTTCTTC.

This chain links TRBV6-5 with TRBJ2-1; 7 bases align to TRBD2. J gave up 2 bases and V 5 bases, and 6 bases lay outside the gene matches. There are 15 residues in the CDR3. Looked up from germline, CDR1 is MNHEY and CDR2 is SVGAGI. DNA of the CDR3: TGTGCCAGCAGTACCGCTAGCGGAGCCTACAATGAGCAGTTCTTC. Its translation is CASSTASGAYNEQFF.

The rearrangement joins TRBV11-2 to TRBJ1-2, with D unclear. Trimming took off 5 bases at V and 4 bases at J, with 20 bases between the two ends. The CDR3 has 16 amino acids. Germline CDR1 is SGHAT and CDR2 is FQNNGV. CDR3 nucleotides: TGTGCCAGCAGCCGACCCCGGTCCGCCTCTAGCTATGGCTACACCTTC. Amino acids: CASSRPRSASSYGYTF.

This chain uses TRBV27 with TRBJ2-1; D is unclear. The V end lost 2 bases, the J end lost 4 bases, and 6 bases lay between the germline ends. CDR3 size: 13 residues. Germline lookup yields CDR1 MNHEY and CDR2 SMNVEV (reference sequence). The CDR3 nucleotides read TGTGCCAGCAGTTTAGGCCGTTACAATGAGCAGTTCTTC. This sequence encodes CASSLGRYNEQFF.